The source of this T cell receptor beta chain is a study of shared clonotypes between healthy human individuals (dated by TCRdb to the early 2020s). As for the study more broadly: Three men and a couple of women, aged 18 to 49 years, made up the cohort. Per donor, three plates each were used for CD4 naive and CD4 memory, two for CD8 naive, and one for CD8 memory. To estimate repertoire size and how much clonotypes are shared between individuals, the study performed deep sequencing of blood TCR repertoires from about five healthy adults. Different laboratories and diverse techniques were used to prepare libraries and sequence TCR repertoires, to increase sequencing depth and limit assay-specific biases. Per donor, leukapheresis produced somewhere between about 0.8 and 9.5 billion PBMCs.

For this chain, trimming is 6 bases at the V end and 0 bases at the J end, and the number of junction bases without a gene match is 4. From the cysteine up to the phenylalanine, the CDR3 has a length of 17 residues. Only CDR3 DNA is held: 51 bases, read in frame from base 1. The germline V gene sets CDR1 to SGHAT and CDR2 to FQNNGV. Donors were healthy HIV-negative adults with no recently reported acute infections or vaccinations. All donors were Caucasian adults living in Nashville, Tennessee, USA. CD4+ T cells were enriched by magnetic negative selection, after which naive cells were positively selected on CD45RA and the negative fraction was taken as the memory subset. Blood was obtained by leukapheresis, after which PBMCs were separated by Ficoll-Histopaque density gradient centrifugation and cryopreserved in liquid nitrogen vapor phase. Purity and quantity of every magnetically sorted T cell population were checked by analytical flow cytometry. Each sorted fraction had its genomic DNA isolated and then quantified by UV absorbance on a Nanodrop 2000c.

Using the deep immunoSEQ assay, TCR CDR3 regions were amplified from genomic DNA by multiplex PCR. Genomic DNA extracted from each cell subset was distributed evenly over all wells of several immunoSEQ 96-well plates, and each plate served as one replicate. For sorted subsets, each replicate PCR was loaded with around 220 ng genomic DNA, equivalent to some 27,000 T cell genomes. Purified libraries were quantified with a Qubit 3.0 fluorometer, sized on a Bioanalyzer 2100, and re-quantified with the KAPA Library Quantification kit. Every immunoSEQ 96-well plate was sequenced on a separate single-read 150-cycle Illumina NextSeq 550 flow cell. Regarding the original processing steps: Because the immunoSEQ output included only junctional sequences and no quality scores, the filtering could not be the same as the filtering used for full-length reads. Sequences were annotated with PyIR, a Python wrapper for IgBLAST v1.9, using IMGT germline references to assign V/J genes and CDR3. Reads with weak V/J assignments (E-value above 1e-6), missing CDR3, stop codons, out-of-frame junctions, or ambiguous translated residues were removed. V3J clonotypes were defined by identical inferred V gene, J gene, and CDR3 amino acid sequence. Percentage overlap between repertoires was computed as shared unique clonotypes divided by the size of the smaller repertoire. RTK rarefaction, the Chao1 estimator, and Recon v2.1 estimates of unobserved clonotypes were used to assess repertoire richness. Generation probabilities were computed with OLGA for all TCRbeta clonotypes obtained by the gDNA method from several donors. In TCRdb, the immuneACCESS table is reduced to in-frame sequences with V and J assigned. These tables do not hold every clone; where another copy was compared, an unresolved V gene accounts for under half, and the others remain unexplained. V, J and clone size derive from that table, while D and trimming were established from the DNA sequence. The sample yields about 1.1 million clones; approximately 80% were counted once. The ten largest make up roughly 0.82% of the sample.

Study-wide findings and limitations: Higher generation probabilities were observed for clonotypes shared by all four sorted-subset donors than for non-shared clonotypes. Rarefaction of sorted-subset datasets indicated incomplete sequencing despite the large sequencing depth. Around 5.4% of naive CD4, around 3.5% of naive CD8, approximately 2% of memory CD4, and approximately 0.4% of memory CD8 clonotypes were shared across several donors. Naive subsets generally had larger estimated clonotype richness than memory subsets. Based on pairwise subsampling, the degree of clonotype sharing among donors was expected to be affected by sequencing depth. Sampling was limited to blood, and TCR repertoires in tissue likely differ from TCR repertoires in blood. Because the study included only a small number of donors, the genetic and exposure-history diversity represented was limited.

A word on this clone: The target of this receptor is not known. Base qualities are not recorded, but no much larger clone differs from it by a single base.

The sequenced sample consisted of memory CD4+ T cells from PBMCs. Taken with the paper, the label for cell subset or site translates to: CD45RA-negative fraction. The V gene is TRBV11-2 and the J gene is TRBJ2-6, with 11 bases matching TRBD2. This clonotype originated in a man between 18 and 35 years old in good health. Some clones in this sample may be carry-over from other donors' samples. The sequenced DNA: TGTGCCAGCAGGAAGACTAGCGGGGACTCTGGGGCCAACGTCCTGACTTTC. Translated, it gives CASRKTSGDSGANVLTF.